What follows are 26 T cell receptor beta chains derived from one specimen sequenced in a study of CD8 T cells in Susac syndrome. Random hexamers served to reverse transcribe roughly 0.45 to 1 ug RNA. TCRdb passed the immunoSEQ multiplex PCR reads through MiXCR, listing each CDR3 protein once. The data hold about 300,000 distinct CDR3 sequences, with 92% observed a single time. Sequenced input: CD4+ T cells from PBMCs. The receptor set was obtained from a human donor with multiple sclerosis.

V gene TRBV20-1 combines with J gene TRBJ1-5, with a possible D match to TRBD1 (6 bases). V was shortened by 5 bases and J by 5 bases, with 25 bases between the two germline ends. Germline V gene lookup returns CDR1 DFQATT and CDR2 SNEGSKA (reference sequence). CDR3 length: 17 amino acids. CDR3 residues: CSALMSGGIRKYQPQHF. CDR3 nucleotide sequence: TGCAGTGCTCTGATGTCTGGGGGCATCAGGAAGTATCAGCCCCAGCATTTT.

CDR3 protein: CASSGQRGIAEAFF. The CDR3 DNA reads as TGTGCCAGCAGCGGACAAAGGGGTATCGCTGAAGCTTTCTTT. This chain links TRBV16 with TRBJ1-1; D may be TRBD1 (5 bases). Trimming took off 5 bases at V and 6 bases at J, with 16 bases between the two ends. Per germline, CDR1 KGHSY and CDR2 FQNENV. The CDR3 is 14 amino acids.

The chain uses TRBV18 and TRBJ2-4; no firm D call. The germline CDR1 and CDR2 sequences are KGHSH and LQKENI. The CDR3 consists of 14 residues. Trimming stripped 1 base from V and 9 bases from J, with 13 bases between. The CDR3 DNA reads as TGTGCCAGCTCACCACAGGCGGAGTCGGTCATTCAGTACTTC. It codes for CASSPQAESVIQYF.

V usage is TRBV5-1 and J usage is TRBJ1-4; TRBD1 matches at 8 bases. The length of the CDR3 is 16 residues. J lost 4 bases, V lost 0 bases, and 5 bases had no gene match. Germline V lookup: CDR1 SGHRS, CDR2 YFSETQ. CDR3 amino acids: CASSLGGQVLNEKLFF. The DNA of the CDR3 is TGCGCCAGCAGCTTGGGGGGACAGGTCCTTAATGAAAAACTGTTTTTT. The complete variable domain, with remaining parts taken from reference TRBV5-1 and TRBJ1-4, reads KAGVTQTPRYLIKTRGQQVTLSCSPISGHRSVSWYQQTPGQGLQFLFEYFSETQRNKGNFPGRFSGRQFSNSRSEMNVSTLELGDSALYLCASSLGGQVLNEKLFFGSGTQLSVL.

The chain recombines TRBV2 with TRBJ2-4; D tentatively fits TRBD1 or TRBD2 (5 bases each). The CDR3 spans 14 residues. V was shortened by 2 bases and J by 6 bases, with 11 bases between the two germline ends. Germline assignment: CDR1 SNHLY and CDR2 FYNNEI. Written as DNA, the CDR3 is TGTGCCAGCAGTGAATCCAGGGCGGGAAACATTCAGTACTTC. It is translated as CASSESRAGNIQYF. The full variable domain, with the rest looked up from reference TRBV2 and TRBJ2-4, is EPEVTQTPSHQVTQMGQEVILRCVPISNHLYFYWYRQILGQKVEFLVSFYNNEISEKSEIFDDQFSVERPDGSNFTLKIRSTKLEDSAMYFCASSESRAGNIQYFGAGTRLSVL.

V usage is TRBV10-3 and J usage is TRBJ2-7; tentatively, D is TRBD2 (6 bases). V lost 8 bases and J lost 2, with 16 bases in between. The CDR3 length is 14 residues. Germline V lookup: CDR1 ENHRY, CDR2 SYGVKD. CDR3 DNA: TGTGCCATCCTTAGCGGAGCCCCACCCTACGAGCAGTACTTC. Translating it yields CAILSGAPPYEQYF.

This rearrangement joins TRBV6-1 to TRBJ2-5, with 7 bases aligning to TRBD1. Germline CDR1 and CDR2: MNHNS and SASEGT. Trimming cost V 2 bases and J 4 bases; bases outside gene matches: 1. The CDR3 is 13 residues long. The CDR3 protein is CASSEQGVETQYF. The CDR3 DNA reads as TGTGCCAGCAGTGAACAGGGGGTAGAGACCCAGTACTTC.

The chain combines TRBV5-4 with TRBJ2-2, with 7 bases that match TRBD2. Germline loops: CDR1 SGHNT, CDR2 YYREEE (reference sequence). V lost 6 bases, J lost 3 bases, and 5 bases stayed unmatched. CDR3 length equals 14 residues. Written as DNA, the CDR3 is TGTGCCAGCACCGAAGCGGGATACACCGGGGAGCTGTTTTTT. Its protein product is CASTEAGYTGELFF.

This clonotype has more than one count but fewer than ten. The chain joins TRBV18 to TRBJ2-5; TRBD2 is a possible D gene (6 bases). Per germline, CDR1 KGHSH and CDR2 LQKENI. The V and J ends lost 1 base and 1 base respectively, with 7 bases between them. The CDR3 is made up of 14 amino acids. CDR3 loop: CASSPRTIQETQYF. The CDR3 DNA reads as TGTGCCAGCTCACCACGGACTATCCAAGAGACCCAGTACTTC.

The J gene is TRBJ2-3, the V gene TRBV24-1; 8 nucleotides line up with TRBD2. V shed 3 bases, J shed 4 bases, and the junction held 11 bases outside the gene matches. The germline CDR1 and CDR2 sequences are KGHDR and SFDVKD. The CDR3 has 17 amino acids. The CDR3 DNA follows: TGTGCCACCAGTGATGGGAGTGCAAGCGGGAGATCAGATACGCAGTATTTT. Translating it yields CATSDGSASGRSDTQYF.

This chain uses TRBV7-9 with TRBJ1-2, with D possibly matching TRBD1 (5 bases). The V and J ends lost 5 bases and 13 bases respectively, with 14 bases between them. This CDR3 has 11 residues. In germline, CDR1 is SEHNR, CDR2 FQNEAQ (reference sequence). Written as DNA, the CDR3 is TGTGCCAGCAGCATCGACAGAGGAGGCACCTTC. Its protein is CASSIDRGGTF.

The V and J genes are TRBV20-1 and TRBJ2-1; no definite D call. Germline V lookup: CDR1 DFQATT, CDR2 SNEGSKA (reference sequence). This CDR3 has 15 residues. The V and J ends lost 2 bases and 2 bases respectively, with 13 bases between them. For the CDR3, the DNA is TGCAGTGCTAGACGACGGTCAGTGGCCTACAATGAGCAGTTCTTC. Translating it yields CSARRRSVAYNEQFF.

This chain uses TRBV20-1 with TRBJ2-7, with a possible D match to TRBD2 (5 bases). Germline-derived CDR1 and CDR2 are DFQATT and SNEGSKA (reference sequence). The CDR3 runs to 13 residues. The V and J ends lost 3 bases and 1 base respectively, with 10 bases between them. The CDR3 loop reads CSASQPGSYEQYF. The CDR3 DNA follows: TGCAGTGCTAGTCAACCGGGATCCTACGAGCAGTACTTC.

The chain combines TRBV5-1 with TRBJ1-5; D gene ambiguous. The germline CDR1 and CDR2 sequences are SGHRS and YFSETQ. The CDR3 sequence is 14 residues long. V shed 0 bases and J shed 5 bases, with 9 bases lying between them. The chain's CDR3 is CASSLGGKDQPQHF. Here the CDR3 DNA reads TGCGCCAGCAGCTTGGGGGGTAAGGATCAGCCCCAGCATTTT.

In its sample, this clonotype was seen once. The CDR3 region is CASSEPGPMAGANVLTF. The CDR3 DNA reads as TGTGCCAGCAGTGAGCCGGGGCCTATGGCTGGGGCCAACGTCCTGACTTTC. The chain recombines TRBV6-1 with TRBJ2-6; perhaps D is TRBD1 or TRBD2 (5 bases each). Germline CDR1 MNHNS, CDR2 SASEGT. V gave up 3 bases and J gave up 2 bases, with 14 bases separating them. The CDR3 length is 17 residues.

The chain employs TRBV20-1 and TRBJ2-3; 7 bases align to TRBD2. CDR3 length equals 15 residues. Trimming took 8 bases from V and 6 from J; bases not matched to a gene: 17. Germline loops: CDR1 DFQATT, CDR2 SNEGSKA (reference sequence). Written as DNA, the CDR3 is TGCAGTCTCCGTGGGACTATCCGGGAGTTGGATACGCAGTATTTT. Its translation: CSLRGTIRELDTQYF.

This clonotype was seen a single time. CDR3 residues: CASSRLEAYEQYF. The CDR3 DNA follows: TGCGCCAGCAGTCGGCTAGAGGCCTACGAGCAGTACTTC. The gene calls are TRBV10-2 and TRBJ2-7; no reliable D call. The CDR3 has 13 amino acids. From germline, CDR1 is WSHSY and CDR2 SAAADI. V was shortened by 5 bases and J by 2 bases, with 10 bases between the two germline ends.

V usage is TRBV29-1 and J usage is TRBJ1-3; 9 bases are shared with TRBD1. Germline V gene data show CDR1 as SQVTM and CDR2 as ANQGSEA. The CDR3 length is 15 residues. With 6 bases clipped from V and 4 bases from J, the junction kept 10 bases outside the gene matches. As DNA, the CDR3 is TGCAGCGTCGTACTCGGACAGGGGTTCGGAAACACCATATATTTT. Its translation: CSVVLGQGFGNTIYF. Supplemented by reference TRBV29-1 and TRBJ1-3, the full variable domain reads SAVISQKPSRDICQRGTSLTIQCQVDSQVTMMFWYRQQPGQSLTLIATANQGSEATYESGFVIDKFPISRPNLTFSTLTVSNMSPEDSSIYLCSVVLGQGFGNTIYFGEGSWLTVV.

This clonotype was seen a single time. The V call is TRBV5-1, the J call TRBJ2-1; 9 nucleotides align to TRBD2. CDR1 is SGHRS, CDR2 YFSETQ, per germline. The CDR3 loop spans 14 amino acids. J lost 5 bases, V lost 4 bases, and 4 bases had no gene match. The CDR3 here is CASSDPSGNNEQFF. CDR3 sequence (DNA): TGCGCCAGCAGCGACCCTAGCGGGAACAATGAGCAGTTCTTC.

The chain employs TRBV7-9 and TRBJ1-1; D remains unclear. CDR1 SEHNR and CDR2 FQNEAQ come from the germline V gene (reference sequence). This CDR3 has 12 amino acids. Trimming pared 5 bases from V and 8 bases from J, leaving 12 bases between. In nucleotides, the CDR3 is TGTGCCAGCAGCATGGGATATCAGGAAGCTTTCTTT. It specifies CASSMGYQEAFF.

This clonotype was detected a few times. The chain couples TRBV3-1 to TRBJ2-6; D is unclear. Germline V gene sequence: CDR1 LGHDT, CDR2 YNNKEL (reference sequence). Trimming stripped 1 base from V and 1 base from J, with 5 bases between. This CDR3 has 15 amino acids. The CDR3, as DNA: TGTGCCAGCAGCCAAGTGGGATCTGGGGCCAACGTCCTGACTTTC. This codes for CASSQVGSGANVLTF.

This sequence joins TRBV27 and TRBJ2-1; either TRBD1 or TRBD2 may supply D (5 bases each). This CDR3 contains 13 residues. V gave up 7 bases and J gave up 9 bases, with 16 bases separating them. From germline, CDR1 is MNHEY and CDR2 SMNVEV (reference sequence). In DNA form, the CDR3 reads TGTGCCAGCACCGGGGCAGGGAACGGTGAGCAGTTCTTC. It is translated as CASTGAGNGEQFF.

This clonotype was seen just once. The chain carries TRBV5-1 and TRBJ1-1, with 7 nucleotides matching TRBD1. This CDR3 has 16 amino acids. V was pared by 4 bases and J by 0 bases, with 9 bases of the junction left unmatched. In germline, CDR1 is SGHRS, CDR2 YFSETQ. In DNA, the CDR3 is TGCGCCAGCAGCAGGACAGGAACCCCACTGAACACTGAAGCTTTCTTT. This translates into CASSRTGTPLNTEAFF.

The genes are TRBV29-1 and TRBJ1-1; no reliable D call. CDR1 SQVTM and CDR2 ANQGSEA come from the germline V gene. The CDR3 runs 13 residues. V shed 4 bases and J shed 0 bases, with 9 bases lying between them. In DNA form, the CDR3 reads TGCAGCGTTGCGGGAGATCTGAACACTGAAGCTTTCTTT. It translates to CSVAGDLNTEAFF.

This chain joins TRBV20-1 and TRBJ2-3; TRBD2 matches at 11 bases. This CDR3 comprises 18 residues. Germline loops: CDR1 DFQATT, CDR2 SNEGSKA (reference sequence). The junction had 13 bases not matched to a gene; V was cut back by 5 bases and J by 0 bases. As DNA, the CDR3 is TGCAGTGCTGGGAGGCTAGCGGGGGGCTTGACTAGCACAGATACGCAGTATTTT. Translation: CSAGRLAGGLTSTDTQYF.

J is TRBJ2-1 and V is TRBV19; TRBD1 aligns across 11 bases. The CDR3 totals 14 residues. The V gene end was trimmed by 6 bases and the J gene end by 7 bases; junction bases not matched to a gene: 5. Germline CDR1 LNHDA, CDR2 SQIVND (reference sequence). CDR3 coding DNA: TGTGCCAGTAGCGGGACAGGGGGAGTTAATGAGCAGTTCTTC. This gives the protein CASSGTGGVNEQFF. The complete variable domain, with remaining parts taken from reference TRBV19 and TRBJ2-1, reads DGGITQSPKYLFRKEGQNVTLSCEQNLNHDAMYWYRQDPGQGLRLIYYSQIVNDFQKGDIAEGYSVSREKKESFPLTVTSAQKNPTAFYLCASSGTGGVNEQFFGPGTRLTVL.